The 9 T cell receptor beta chains given below trace back to one sample, sequenced in a study of CD8+CD57+ T cells in acquired aplastic anemia. The study profiled TCR beta VDJ and CDR3 using genomic DNA as template. TCRdb processed the reads anew with MiXCR; each CDR3 protein has one entry. The sample holds 150,000 to 200,000 distinct CDR3 sequences, roughly 64% seen once. Material for sequencing was sorted CD4+, CD8+, or CD8+CD57+ T cells (not recorded which) from PBMCs. The source of these receptors is a human donor with severe aplastic anemia or a healthy control (not recorded which).

The rearrangement joins TRBV20-1 to TRBJ1-6; D gene ambiguous. V was trimmed by 3 bases and J by 0 bases, leaving 15 bases between them. The germline V gene has CDR1 DFQATT and CDR2 SNEGSKA (reference sequence). The CDR3 is 17 residues long. The CDR3 coding sequence is TGCAGTGCTAGGGGGTCGGCGGGCAGCTCCTATAATTCACCCCTCCACTTT. Residues: CSARGSAGSSYNSPLHF.

The chain couples TRBV29-1 to TRBJ1-3; D ambiguous. The CDR3 totals 13 residues. V gave up 3 bases and J gave up 3 bases, with 9 bases separating them. Germline values: CDR1 SQVTM, CDR2 ANQGSEA. CDR3 sequence: CSVDGTDGNTIYF. In DNA, the CDR3 is TGCAGCGTTGACGGTACAGATGGAAACACCATATATTTT.

The gene calls are TRBV20-1 and TRBJ1-2; TRBD1 matches 8 bases. Trimming removed 5 bases from V and 2 bases from J; junction bases left unmatched: 7. This CDR3 region has 14 residues. Germline V gene data show CDR1 as DFQATT and CDR2 as SNEGSKA (reference sequence). The CDR3 reads CSALTGTGNYGYTF. The CDR3 DNA reads as TGCAGTGCTCTAACCGGGACAGGCAACTATGGCTACACCTTC.

The rearrangement joins TRBV9 to TRBJ1-5, with TRBD1 matching 7 bases. With V trimmed by 5 bases and J by 3 bases, 2 bases remained unmatched. The CDR3 runs 13 residues. Per the germline V gene, CDR1 is SGDLS and CDR2 is YYNGEE. CDR3 nucleotides: TGTGCCAGCAGGGGACAGTTCAATCAGCCCCAGCATTTT. Its translation: CASRGQFNQPQHF.

The gene calls are TRBV7-7 and TRBJ2-3; TRBD1 matches at 8 bases. Losses at the gene ends were 3 bases for V and 4 bases for J; bases not matched to a gene: 21. CDR3 length: 20 residues. Germline CDR1 reads SSHAT; CDR2 reads FNYEAQ (reference sequence). The CDR3 is CASSLGPGQDGYRSADTQYF. The CDR3 bases are TGTGCCAGCAGCTTGGGTCCGGGACAGGACGGATACAGGAGCGCAGATACGCAGTATTTT. Looking up the rest from reference TRBV7-7 and TRBJ2-3 gives the full variable domain: GAGVSQSPRYKVTKRGQDVTLRCDPISSHATLYWYQQALGQGPEFLTYFNYEAQPDKSGLPSDRFSAERPEGSISTLTIQRTEQRDSAMYRCASSLGPGQDGYRSADTQYFGPGTRLTVL.

At least ten counts were recorded for this clonotype. The rearrangement uses TRBV12-3 or TRBV12-4 and TRBJ1-3, with 8 bases that match TRBD1. This CDR3 comprises 17 residues. V was pared by 3 bases and J by 5 bases, with 12 bases of the junction left unmatched. The CDR3 sequence: CASSFNPGQESRNTIYF. CDR3 DNA sequence: TGTGCCAGCAGTTTTAATCCGGGACAGGAATCTCGAAACACCATATATTTT.

The V gene is TRBV10-3, the J gene TRBJ2-7; possibly TRBD2 for D (5 bases). V shed 4 bases and J shed 3 bases, with 7 bases lying between them. The CDR3 spans 12 residues. The germline CDR1 and CDR2 sequences are ENHRY and SYGVKD. The DNA for the CDR3 is TGTGCCATCAGTGGTGACTACTACGAGCAGTACTTC. Encoded protein: CAISGDYYEQYF.

This clonotype occurred a few times. The CDR3 sequence: CASSVGLNSGNTF. In DNA, the CDR3 is TGTGCCAGCAGTGTGGGACTTAACTCTGGAAACACCTTC. The chain combines TRBV2 with TRBJ1-2, with a possible D match to TRBD1 (5 bases). In germline, CDR1 is SNHLY, CDR2 FYNNEI. Trimming stripped 4 bases from V and 12 bases from J, with 18 bases between. CDR3 size: 13 residues.

Only one count was recorded for this clonotype. The rearrangement links TRBV24-1 to TRBJ1-1; possible D gene TRBD1, 6 bases. Trimming removed 4 bases at V and 3 bases at J, with 20 bases between. CDR1 KGHDR and CDR2 SFDVKD come from the germline V gene. The CDR3 extends over 17 amino acids. The CDR3 here is CATSDATGKDMHTEAFF. CDR3 sequence (DNA): TGTGCCACCAGTGACGCGACAGGAAAGGACATGCACACTGAAGCTTTCTTT.